Shown below are 21 T cell receptor beta chains from a single sample sequenced in a study of shared clonotypes between healthy human individuals. The repertoire was sequenced with immunoSEQ multiplex PCR; TCRdb's copy has only in-frame clones and lacks some. The table has 2 million to 2.5 million clones, approximately 95% seen once. Source material: naive CD4+ T cells from PBMCs. Indicated subset: CD45RA+ positively selected. Receptors originate from a man younger than 30 in good health. Some clones in this sample may be carry-over from other donors' samples.

The chain combines TRBV7-9 with TRBJ2-3, with 7 nucleotides matching TRBD1. The CDR3 extends over 16 amino acids. Per germline, CDR1 SEHNR and CDR2 FQNEAQ (reference sequence). J lost 0 bases, V lost 1 base, and 4 bases had no gene match. The CDR3 spells CASSLEGAPSTDTQYF. The CDR3 DNA reads as TGTGCCAGCAGCTTAGAGGGGGCCCCTAGCACAGATACGCAGTATTTT. Full variable domain (outside the CDR3, taken from reference TRBV7-9 and TRBJ2-3): DTGVSQNPRHKITKRGQNVTFRCDPISEHNRLYWYRQTLGQGPEFLTYFQNEAQLEKSRLLSDRFSAERPKGSFSTLEIQRTEQGDSAMYLCASSLEGAPSTDTQYFGPGTRLTVL.

The chain couples TRBV28 to TRBJ2-5, with D tentatively TRBD1 or TRBD2 (6 bases each). This CDR3 region has 15 residues. V dropped 5 bases and J dropped 4 bases, with 17 bases sitting between them. Germline CDR1 is MDHEN and CDR2 is SYDVKM. The CDR3: CASSTQGGGVETQYF. In DNA, the CDR3 is TGTGCCAGCAGTACACAGGGAGGAGGCGTAGAGACCCAGTACTTC.

This chain links TRBV5-1 with TRBJ2-2; weak D call: TRBD2 (6 bases). CDR1 SGHRS and CDR2 YFSETQ come from the germline V gene. V lost 2 bases to trimming and J lost 4 bases, with 12 bases between them. The CDR3 is 15 amino acids. CDR3 sequence (DNA): TGCGCCAGCAGCTTATCGACTAGTACCACCGGGGAGCTGTTTTTT. Residues: CASSLSTSTTGELFF.

The chain has TRBV9 and TRBJ2-3, with 8 bases that match TRBD2. The CDR3 is made up of 16 amino acids. CDR1 and CDR2 (germline): SGDLS, YYNGEE. After removal of 4 bases from V and 3 bases from J, the junction contained 10 bases not matched to a gene. The CDR3 is CASSPQAGGLTDTQYF. CDR3 in DNA: TGTGCCAGCAGCCCACAGGCGGGAGGTTTAACAGATACGCAGTATTTT.

The CDR3 DNA sequence: TGTGCCAGCAGGAATACCGATGAGCAGTTCTTC. Amino acid sequence: CASRNTDEQFF. The chain couples TRBV6-6 to TRBJ2-1; unclear D gene. V lost 6 bases and J 8 bases, leaving 8 bases between the germline ends. Germline-derived CDR1 and CDR2 are MNHNY and SVGAGI (reference sequence). There are 11 residues in the CDR3.

V is TRBV7-9 and J is TRBJ1-2; a weak D match, TRBD1 (6 bases). The CDR3 runs to 15 residues. Germline CDR1 SEHNR, CDR2 FQNEAQ (reference sequence). V was shortened by 1 base and J by 8 bases, with 17 bases between the two germline ends. CDR3 nucleotides: TGTGCCAGCAGCTTAGTAGGGGGGGCGCGTGGCGGCTACACCTTC. Translating gives CASSLVGGARGGYTF.

This clone was counted once. The V gene is TRBV28, the J gene TRBJ1-5, with a tentative D call TRBD1 (6 bases). In germline, CDR1 is MDHEN, CDR2 SYDVKM. Deletions cut 6 bases from V and 4 bases from J, with 19 bases between. The CDR3 runs to 16 residues. The CDR3 spells CASSQVKGGVNQPQHF. The CDR3 region has the DNA TGTGCCAGCAGCCAAGTGAAAGGGGGGGTAAATCAGCCCCAGCATTTT.

The rearrangement links TRBV5-4 to TRBJ2-5, with D perhaps TRBD2 (5 bases). Looked up from germline, CDR1 is SGHNT and CDR2 is YYREEE (reference sequence). The CDR3 consists of 14 residues. V was shortened by 0 bases and J by 5 bases, with 11 bases between the two germline ends. CDR3 protein: CASSLVAEGETQYF. The DNA for the CDR3 is TGTGCCAGCAGCTTGGTAGCCGAGGGCGAGACCCAGTACTTC.

This clone was counted a single time. Other DNA sequences in this specimen translate into the identical CDR3. V and J are TRBV11-2 and TRBJ2-6; TRBD1 agrees at 7 bases. Trimming took 7 bases from V and 0 from J; bases not matched to a gene: 15. The CDR3 covers 19 residues. Germline V gene lookup returns CDR1 SGHAT and CDR2 FQNNGV. The CDR3 bases are TGTGCCAGCAACACCCTCCCCGACAGGGAAAGCTCTGGGGCCAACGTCCTGACTTTC. The encoded protein is CASNTLPDRESSGANVLTF.

The chain has TRBV5-1 and TRBJ1-2; no reliable D call. The germline V and J ends were trimmed by 8 bases and 8 bases, with 19 bases remaining between them. The CDR3 runs 13 residues. The germline CDR1 and CDR2 sequences are SGHRS and YFSETQ. The CDR3 loop reads CASSVTGSGGYTF. DNA for the CDR3: TGCGCCAGTTCTGTAACGGGGAGCGGGGGCTACACCTTC.

The chain joins TRBV27 to TRBJ1-5; TRBD1 aligns across 9 bases. Germline lookup yields CDR1 MNHEY and CDR2 SMNVEV (reference sequence). This CDR3 region has 16 residues. V was pared by 7 bases and J by 2 bases, with 9 bases of the junction left unmatched. CDR3 loop: CASMVAGTGRNQPQHF. The CDR3 DNA reads TGTGCCAGCATGGTGGCGGGGACAGGGCGCAATCAGCCCCAGCATTTT.

V is TRBV6-5 and J is TRBJ1-5; no firm D call. This CDR3 spans 14 amino acids. CDR1 is MNHEY and CDR2 is SVGAGI in the germline V gene. V was clipped by 2 bases and J by 6 bases, with 11 bases between them. The CDR3 DNA reads as TGTGCCAGCAGTTACAGGTCCGGCAGTCAGCCCCAGCATTTT. This codes for CASSYRSGSQPQHF.

The chain recombines TRBV5-4 with TRBJ2-6; a weak D match, TRBD2 (7 bases). The CDR3 totals 16 residues. Trimming removed 4 bases at V and 4 bases at J, with 15 bases between. Looked up from germline, CDR1 is SGHNT and CDR2 is YYREEE (reference sequence). CDR3 in DNA: TGTGCCAGCAGCCCTTCGGGGGGCGCGGGGGCCAACGTCCTGACTTTC. Translation gives CASSPSGGAGANVLTF.

The V and J genes are TRBV30 and TRBJ2-7; D uncertain. This CDR3 is 13 amino acids long. V was shortened by 5 bases and J by 2 bases, with 13 bases between the two germline ends. Germline CDR1 and CDR2: GTSNPN and SVGIG (reference sequence). The CDR3 region is CAWGGSRAYEQYF. CDR3 in DNA: TGTGCCTGGGGTGGAAGCAGAGCCTACGAGCAGTACTTC.

V gene TRBV5-1 combines with J gene TRBJ1-3; a possible D gene is TRBD1 (6 bases). The CDR3 consists of 15 residues. CDR1 and CDR2 from the germline V gene are SGHRS and YFSETQ. Trimming left V 4 bases short and J 8 bases short, with 19 bases between. The CDR3 is CASSEVPGAGYTIYF. CDR3 DNA sequence: TGCGCCAGCAGCGAGGTCCCGGGGGCAGGGTACACCATATATTTT.

The CDR3 DNA is TGCGCCAGCAGTGAGGGGGTAGCGGCGGATGAGCAGTTCTTC. It encodes CASSEGVAADEQFF. The chain employs TRBV10-2 and TRBJ2-1; a weak D match, TRBD2 (6 bases). V lost 2 bases and J lost 8, with 13 bases in between. This CDR3 spans 14 amino acids. In germline, CDR1 is WSHSY, CDR2 SAAADI.

In DNA form, the CDR3 reads TGTGCCAGCAGCTACGATCCTACCGGGGAGCTGTTTTTT. It is translated as CASSYDPTGELFF. The gene calls are TRBV2 and TRBJ2-2; D unresolved. Germline V gene lookup returns CDR1 SNHLY and CDR2 FYNNEI. V was pared by 6 bases and J by 5 bases, with 10 bases between. The CDR3 has 13 residues.

V is TRBV9 and J is TRBJ2-1; D may match TRBD1 or TRBD2 (6 bases each). The length of the CDR3 is 15 residues. Between the trimmed V and J ends, which lost 0 bases and 2 bases, there was a span of 9 bases. Germline assignment: CDR1 SGDLS and CDR2 YYNGEE. CDR3 coding DNA: TGTGCCAGCAGCGTAGCGGGGGCCGCCTACAATGAGCAGTTCTTC. Protein sequence: CASSVAGAAYNEQFF.

V gene TRBV30 combines with J gene TRBJ2-6, with no clear D. Germline CDR1 and CDR2: GTSNPN and SVGIG (reference sequence). The length of the CDR3 is 14 residues. Trimming pared 2 bases from V and 0 bases from J, leaving 5 bases between. As DNA, the CDR3 is TGTGCCTGGAGTATACGCTCTGGGGCCAACGTCCTGACTTTC. It codes for CAWSIRSGANVLTF.

The chain carries TRBV9 and TRBJ2-5; D is possibly TRBD1 or TRBD2 (6 bases each). The V and J ends lost 3 bases and 1 base respectively, with 16 bases between them. Germline loops: CDR1 SGDLS, CDR2 YYNGEE. The CDR3 runs 16 residues. The CDR3 DNA reads as TGTGCCAGCAGCGCGAGGGGGGCACAGGGCCAAGAGACCCAGTACTTC. It encodes CASSARGAQGQETQYF.

The chain combines TRBV7-8 with TRBJ2-1; D possibly matches TRBD1 or TRBD2 (5 bases each). This CDR3 has 15 amino acids. Trimming stripped 2 bases from V and 4 bases from J, with 12 bases between. CDR1 and CDR2 (germline): SGHVS, FQNEAQ. The CDR3 sequence: CASSLWGTPYNEQFF. The CDR3 nucleotides are TGTGCCAGCAGCTTATGGGGGACGCCTTACAATGAGCAGTTCTTC. Based on the CDR3 plus reference TRBV7-8 and TRBJ2-1, the full variable domain is GAGVSQSPRYKVAKRGQDVALRCDPISGHVSLFWYQQALGQGPEFLTYFQNEAQLDKSGLPSDRFFAERPEGSVSTLKIQRTQQEDSAVYLCASSLWGTPYNEQFFGPGTRLTVL.